A single sample gave rise to the 8 T cell receptor beta chains below, sequenced in a study of CD8+ T cells in alopecia areata. It was cDNA, reverse transcribed from extracted RNA, that served as the sequencing template. Profiled with immunoSEQ multiplex PCR; TCRdb holds only in-frame clones, not every one. The sample carries fewer than 250,000 clones, roughly two fifths recorded once. Treatment: oral pan-JAK inhibitor, 5-10 mg twice daily. Sample: CD4+ T cells sorted from blood, taken at week 34, from a patient treated with tofacitinib. Every receptor here comes from a human donor with alopecia areata.

This chain links TRBV30 with TRBJ1-4, with unresolved D. The V end lost 6 bases, the J end lost 5 bases, and 10 bases lay between the germline ends. This CDR3 comprises 12 residues. Germline lookup yields CDR1 GTSNPN and CDR2 SVGIG (reference sequence). The CDR3 reads CACPGINEKLFF. In DNA form, the CDR3 reads TGTGCCTGTCCCGGAATAAATGAAAAACTGTTTTTT.

The rearrangement joins TRBV27 to TRBJ2-7; D gene ambiguous. Between the trimmed V and J ends, which lost 4 bases and 7 bases, there was a span of 14 bases. The CDR3 is made up of 13 amino acids. Germline CDR1 MNHEY, CDR2 SMNVEV (reference sequence). CDR3 nucleotides: TGTGCCAGCAGTTCCCAAATCTCTTGGGAGCAGTACTTC. This translates into CASSSQISWEQYF.

V gene TRBV5-1 combines with J gene TRBJ2-6, with TRBD1 matching over 9 bases. Germline-derived CDR1 and CDR2 are SGHRS and YFSETQ. The trim removed 2 bases at V and 1 base at J, leaving 7 bases unmatched. CDR3 size: 18 residues. The CDR3 reads CASSFGPQGASGANVLTF. DNA of the CDR3: TGCGCCAGCAGCTTCGGTCCACAGGGGGCATCTGGGGCCAACGTCCTGACTTTC.

This clone turned up a few times. The rearrangement uses TRBV6-5 and TRBJ2-1; the D is unclear. With 2 bases removed from V and 7 bases from J, the gap between germline ends came to 12 bases. CDR3 length: 14 amino acids. In germline, CDR1 is MNHEY, CDR2 SVGAGI. In DNA, the CDR3 is TGTGCCAGCAGTTACGAGGTAGCTCGAAATGAGCAGTTCTTC. Residues: CASSYEVARNEQFF.

Only a few counts were recorded for this clone. The chain couples TRBV6-5 to TRBJ1-2; no firm D call. Germline assignment: CDR1 MNHEY and CDR2 SVGAGI. The CDR3 runs to 14 residues. V lost 1 base and J lost 4, with 10 bases in between. In DNA form, the CDR3 reads TGTGCCAGCAGTTACTATCCAGTCTCCTATGGCTACACCTTC. Its translation is CASSYYPVSYGYTF.

CDR3 DNA: TGTGCCAGCAGCGGGAGCTCAACCTACGAGCAGTACTTC. Its protein is CASSGSSTYEQYF. This chain joins TRBV5-5 and TRBJ2-7, with D perhaps matching TRBD2 (5 bases). V lost 4 bases and J lost 2, with 10 bases in between. This CDR3 spans 13 amino acids. Germline V lookup: CDR1 SGHKS, CDR2 YYEKEE (reference sequence).

The CDR3 region has the DNA TGTGCCAGCTCACCAAAATCTTGGTACAGCAATCAGCCCCAGCATTTT. Residues: CASSPKSWYSNQPQHF. This rearrangement joins TRBV18 to TRBJ1-5; D remains unclear. This CDR3 has 16 amino acids. V lost 2 bases to trimming and J lost 1 base, with 12 bases between them. Germline assignment: CDR1 KGHSH and CDR2 LQKENI.

This clone was seen only once. This rearrangement joins TRBV2 to TRBJ1-2, with 7 bases lining up with TRBD1. V lost 4 bases and J lost 0; bases outside the gene matches: 5. The CDR3 totals 15 residues. Germline-derived CDR1 and CDR2 are SNHLY and FYNNEI. CDR3 loop: CASSATGLANYGYTF. The CDR3 DNA follows: TGTGCCAGCAGTGCGACAGGGTTAGCTAACTATGGCTACACCTTC.